What follows describes a single T cell receptor beta chain. Antigen unknown. Germline V gene lookup returns CDR1 GTSNPN and CDR2 SVGIG (reference sequence). The CDR3 spans 15 residues. The V gene lost 0 bases and the J gene lost 0 bases, with 9 bases spanning the gap. 5'-RACE, quantitative and with molecular barcodes, yielded the TCR beta libraries. TCRdb analysed the 5' RACE reads with MiXCR anew, one entry per CDR3 protein. The table lists fewer than 750,000 distinct CDR3 sequences, under 20% of them singletons. This entry is derived from a study of CD8 T cells in ankylosing spondylitis. Overall study findings and caveats: Disease-linked clones reportedly showed significant enrichment in matched ankylosing spondylitis synovial fluid. Seemingly characteristic of ankylosing spondylitis blood was a TCR beta motif consisting of about 8 highly homologous variants.

The sequence came from a male donor with ankylosing spondylitis. The V gene is TRBV30, the J gene TRBJ1-5, with D maybe TRBD1 (6 bases). Specimen: blood, either unsorted or a sorted T cell fraction (not recorded which). The CDR3, as DNA: TGTGCCTGGAGTGTAGGGGGGGATAGCAATCAGCCCCAGCATTTT. Its protein product is CAWSVGGDSNQPQHF.